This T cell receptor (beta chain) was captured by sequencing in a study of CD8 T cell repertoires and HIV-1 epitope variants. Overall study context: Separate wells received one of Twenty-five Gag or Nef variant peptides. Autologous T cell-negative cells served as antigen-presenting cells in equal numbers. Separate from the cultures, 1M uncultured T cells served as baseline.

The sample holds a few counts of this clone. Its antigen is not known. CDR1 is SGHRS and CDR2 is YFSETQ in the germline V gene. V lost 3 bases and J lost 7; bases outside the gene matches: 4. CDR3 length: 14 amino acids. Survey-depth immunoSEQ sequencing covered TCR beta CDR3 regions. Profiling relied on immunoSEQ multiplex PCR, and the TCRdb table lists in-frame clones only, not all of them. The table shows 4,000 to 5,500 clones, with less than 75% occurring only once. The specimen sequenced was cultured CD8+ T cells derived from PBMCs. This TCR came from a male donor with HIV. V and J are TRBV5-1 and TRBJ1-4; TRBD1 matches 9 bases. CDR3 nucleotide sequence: TGCGCCAGCAGCTCCGGGACAGGGCCTGAAAAACTGTTTTTT. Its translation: CASSSGTGPEKLFF.